One and the same sample provided the 25 T cell receptor beta chains below, sequenced in a study of shared clonotypes between healthy human individuals. Clones were sequenced by immunoSEQ multiplex PCR, and TCRdb holds only the in-frame ones, with some missing. The table includes just over 2,000,000 clones, 85% to 95% detected once. Sequencing input: naive CD4+ T cells sorted from blood. Regarding subset: CD45RA+ positively selected. The receptors were sampled from a man aged 18-30 years in good health.

This clone was seen once. The V and J genes are TRBV6-5 and TRBJ2-1; no firm D call. Germline CDR1 is MNHEY and CDR2 is SVGAGI. The CDR3 loop spans 15 amino acids. Between the trimmed V and J ends, which lost 0 bases and 6 bases, there was a span of 12 bases. CDR3 DNA sequence: TGTGCCAGCAGTTACTCGGGCGCGGCAGGCAATGAGCAGTTCTTC. This encodes CASSYSGAAGNEQFF.

The CDR3 DNA reads as TGCAGCGCTCCTAATCCCCACGAGCAGTACTTC. Translated, it gives CSAPNPHEQYF. The chain combines TRBV29-1 with TRBJ2-7; D gene uncertain. V was clipped by 7 bases and J by 5 bases, with 12 bases between them. The CDR3 has 11 residues. Germline V gene lookup returns CDR1 SQVTM and CDR2 ANQGSEA.

V and J are TRBV2 and TRBJ2-1; D possibly corresponds to TRBD2 (5 bases). V was pared by 4 bases and J by 7 bases, with 14 bases between. Germline V gives CDR1 SNHLY, CDR2 FYNNEI. The CDR3 loop spans 14 amino acids. The CDR3 DNA reads TGTGCCAGCAGTGGACCTACACAGCGGAATGAGCAGTTCTTC. It is translated as CASSGPTQRNEQFF.

V usage is TRBV6-1 and J usage is TRBJ2-1, with D possibly being TRBD2 (6 bases). The CDR3 has 14 residues. Germline V CDR1 and CDR2: MNHNS, SASEGT. The V and J ends lost 3 bases and 7 bases respectively, with 13 bases between them. The CDR3 DNA reads as TGTGCCAGCAGTGAGGCCGGAGGGAAAAATGAGCAGTTCTTC. It specifies CASSEAGGKNEQFF.

The rearrangement joins TRBV5-4 to TRBJ1-1; D may be TRBD1 (5 bases). V gave up 5 bases and J gave up 1 base, with 9 bases separating them. In germline, CDR1 is SGHNT, CDR2 YYREEE (reference sequence). This CDR3 comprises 13 residues. This CDR3 reads CASRVGANTEAFF. The DNA of the CDR3 is TGTGCCAGCAGGGTAGGGGCGAACACTGAAGCTTTCTTT.

V is TRBV27 and J is TRBJ1-2, with D possibly matching TRBD1 (6 bases). CDR3 size: 14 residues. With 5 bases removed from V and 0 bases from J, the gap between germline ends came to 10 bases. CDR1 and CDR2 from the germline V gene are MNHEY and SMNVEV (reference sequence). The CDR3 bases are TGTGCCAGCAGTAGACAGGTGACTAACTATGGCTACACCTTC. It is translated as CASSRQVTNYGYTF.

This chain connects TRBV14 to TRBJ2-2; D remains ambiguous. Deletions cut 3 bases from V and 6 bases from J, with 5 bases between. CDR3 length: 12 residues. Germline-derived CDR1 and CDR2 are SGHDN and FVKESK. The CDR3 here is CASSHPSGELFF. CDR3 sequence (DNA): TGTGCCAGCAGCCACCCTTCCGGGGAGCTGTTTTTT.

The genes are TRBV4-1 and TRBJ1-2, with TRBD1 as a possible D gene (5 bases). CDR1 and CDR2 (germline): MGHRA, YSYEKL. The CDR3 sequence is 15 residues long. The V and J ends lost 0 bases and 2 bases respectively, with 10 bases between them. CDR3 sequence: CASSQDPGKNYGYTF. CDR3 nucleotides: TGCGCCAGCAGCCAAGATCCAGGGAAGAACTATGGCTACACCTTC.

This chain links TRBV5-4 with TRBJ1-1, with a weak D call TRBD1 (5 bases). The length of the CDR3 is 14 residues. Trimming removed 2 bases at V and 0 bases at J, with 8 bases between. Germline V CDR1 and CDR2: SGHNT, YYREEE (reference sequence). CDR3 protein: CASSFGGMNTEAFF. The DNA of the CDR3 is TGTGCCAGCAGCTTTGGGGGAATGAACACTGAAGCTTTCTTT.

CDR3: CASSPRRGWETQYF. The CDR3 nucleotides read TGTGCCAGCTCACCACGCAGGGGTTGGGAGACCCAGTACTTC. The rearrangement links TRBV18 to TRBJ2-5; possibly TRBD1 for D (6 bases). Trimming removed 1 base at V and 5 bases at J, with 11 bases between. From germline, CDR1 is KGHSH and CDR2 LQKENI. This CDR3 has 14 residues.

Of note for this clone: This specimen includes other DNA sequences encoding the same CDR3. The rearrangement links TRBV7-2 to TRBJ2-7; the match to TRBD1 covers 8 bases. CDR1 and CDR2 (germline): SGHTA, FQGNSA. The CDR3 extends over 15 amino acids. V lost 1 base to trimming and J lost 3 bases; unmatched junction nucleotides: 5. The CDR3 bases are TGTGCCAGCAGCTTAGGAGGGACAGGTGTCTACGAGCAGTACTTC. Translating gives CASSLGGTGVYEQYF.

The chain joins TRBV10-3 to TRBJ1-2, with a weak D call TRBD1 (5 bases). The V end was cut by 2 bases, the J end by 8 bases, with 15 bases between. The CDR3 has 14 residues. CDR1 ENHRY and CDR2 SYGVKD come from the germline V gene. Written as DNA, the CDR3 is TGTGCCATCAGTGAGGATGCGGGACTCGGGGGCTACACCTTC. Protein product: CAISEDAGLGGYTF.

This rearrangement joins TRBV10-3 to TRBJ1-1, with 10 bases fitting TRBD1. Germline-derived CDR1 and CDR2 are ENHRY and SYGVKD. This CDR3 is built from 14 residues. V was clipped by 5 bases and J by 5 bases; unmatched bases: 5. For the CDR3, the DNA is TGTGCCATCAGTACCGGGACAGGGGATACTGAAGCTTTCTTT. It yields the protein CAISTGTGDTEAFF.

The chain joins TRBV5-1 to TRBJ1-3; no clear D gene. V was cut by 0 bases and J by 6 bases, with 13 bases left in between. CDR1 SGHRS and CDR2 YFSETQ come from the germline V gene. The CDR3 spans 15 residues. In nucleotides, the CDR3 is TGCGCCAGCAGCTTGGAGGCGCGACAAGAAAACACCATATATTTT. Amino acids: CASSLEARQENTIYF. Full variable domain (remainder filled in from reference TRBV5-1 and TRBJ1-3): KAGVTQTPRYLIKTRGQQVTLSCSPISGHRSVSWYQQTPGQGLQFLFEYFSETQRNKGNFPGRFSGRQFSNSRSEMNVSTLELGDSALYLCASSLEARQENTIYFGEGSWLTVV.

This clone turned up a few times. Additional DNA sequences in this sample encode the identical CDR3. J is TRBJ2-5 and V is TRBV30, with 15 bases aligning to TRBD2. With 3 bases clipped from V and 2 bases from J, the junction kept 4 bases outside the gene matches. Germline V lookup: CDR1 GTSNPN, CDR2 SVGIG (reference sequence). There are 16 residues in the CDR3. CDR3 protein: CAWSEGLAGGQETQYF. The CDR3 nucleotides read TGTGCCTGGAGCGAGGGACTAGCGGGAGGTCAAGAGACCCAGTACTTC. The full variable domain, with the rest looked up from reference TRBV30 and TRBJ2-5, is SQTIHQWPATLVQPVGSPLSLECTVEGTSNPNLYWYRQAAGRGLQLLFYSVGIGQISSEVPQNLSASRPQDRQFILSSKKLLLSDSGFYLCAWSEGLAGGQETQYFGPGTRLLVL.

The rearrangement links TRBV5-6 to TRBJ1-6; D may be TRBD1 (5 bases). Trimming removed 4 bases at V and 10 bases at J, with 12 bases between. Germline CDR1 reads SGHDT; CDR2 reads YYEEEE. This CDR3 region has 13 residues. CDR3 protein: CASSPRVESPLHF. The CDR3 nucleotides are TGTGCCAGCAGCCCCAGGGTGGAATCACCCCTCCACTTT.

The J gene is TRBJ1-5, the V gene TRBV7-9, with D maybe TRBD1 (5 bases). CDR1 and CDR2 from the germline V gene are SEHNR and FQNEAQ (reference sequence). CDR3 length: 17 amino acids. Trimming shortened V by 5 bases and J by 0 bases, and 17 bases separated the two germline ends. The CDR3 nucleotides read TGTGCCAGCAGCCCGGGACCCACCGGATATAGCAATCAGCCCCAGCATTTT. Translated, it gives CASSPGPTGYSNQPQHF.

This clone was seen a single time. The genes are TRBV5-1 and TRBJ2-1, with D perhaps matching TRBD1 (6 bases). The CDR3 sequence is 14 residues long. Germline CDR1 SGHRS, CDR2 YFSETQ. Deletions cut 4 bases from V and 4 bases from J, with 12 bases between. The CDR3 here is CASSAGTQYNEQFF. For the CDR3, the DNA is TGCGCCAGCAGCGCCGGGACACAATACAATGAGCAGTTCTTC. Drawing the rest from reference TRBV5-1 and TRBJ2-1, the complete variable domain is KAGVTQTPRYLIKTRGQQVTLSCSPISGHRSVSWYQQTPGQGLQFLFEYFSETQRNKGNFPGRFSGRQFSNSRSEMNVSTLELGDSALYLCASSAGTQYNEQFFGPGTRLTVL.

The chain carries TRBV6-6 and TRBJ2-3; D remains ambiguous. Germline loops: CDR1 MNHNY, CDR2 SVGAGI (reference sequence). This CDR3 region has 14 residues. Trimming pared 9 bases from V and 1 base from J, leaving 14 bases between. DNA of the CDR3: TGTGCCAGTTACGGGCTGAGCGGCACAGATACGCAGTATTTT. It codes for CASYGLSGTDTQYF.

J is TRBJ1-1 and V is TRBV27; maybe TRBD1 (6 bases). V was cut by 2 bases and J by 6 bases, with 13 bases left in between. The CDR3 sequence is 14 residues long. Per germline, CDR1 MNHEY and CDR2 SMNVEV (reference sequence). The CDR3 spells CASSLNRAMAEAFF. The CDR3 DNA sequence: TGTGCCAGCAGTTTAAACAGGGCGATGGCTGAAGCTTTCTTT.

The chain is built from TRBV6-6 and TRBJ1-1; D ambiguous. There are 13 residues in the CDR3. Germline CDR1 MNHNY, CDR2 SVGAGI (reference sequence). V lost 8 bases, J lost 10 bases, and 20 bases lay in between. The CDR3 DNA sequence: TGTGCCAGCTCAAGGGATCTAACTCCCCTAGCTTTCTTT. Protein sequence: CASSRDLTPLAFF.

With respect to this clone: It may be a read error: a sequence one base away is much more abundant. Other DNA sequences in this specimen translate into the identical CDR3. This chain uses TRBV9 with TRBJ1-3; TRBD1 might be the D (6 bases). V lost 5 bases and J lost 2, with 11 bases in between. This CDR3 has 14 amino acids. CDR1 and CDR2 from the germline V gene are SGDLS and YYNGEE. DNA for the CDR3: TGTGCCAGCAGTGAAAACAGGGCTGGAAACACCATATATTTT. Amino acid sequence: CASSENRAGNTIYF.

The chain combines TRBV18 with TRBJ1-2; D not certain. This CDR3 is 13 amino acids long. The V gene lost 2 bases and the J gene lost 7 bases, with 11 bases spanning the gap. CDR1 is KGHSH and CDR2 is LQKENI in the germline V gene. The CDR3 region is CASSPREGSGYTF. As DNA, the CDR3 is TGTGCCAGCTCACCAAGGGAGGGTAGTGGCTACACCTTC. The variable domain in full, completed from reference TRBV18 and TRBJ1-2, reads NAGVMQNPRHLVRRRGQEARLRCSPMKGHSHVYWYRQLPEEGLKFMVYLQKENIIDESGMPKERFSAEFPKEGPSILRIQQVVRGDSAAYFCASSPREGSGYTFGSGTRLTVV.

V gene TRBV5-1 combines with J gene TRBJ1-3, with 7 bases lining up with TRBD1. The CDR3 consists of 17 residues. CDR1 and CDR2 from the germline V gene are SGHRS and YFSETQ. With 7 bases clipped from V and 2 bases from J, the junction kept 15 bases outside the gene matches. The CDR3 spells CASSTTLSGTAGNTIYF. In DNA form, the CDR3 reads TGCGCCAGCTCTACTACTCTTTCCGGGACAGCTGGAAACACCATATATTTT.

Comments on this clone: The same CDR3 is also encoded by other DNA sequences in this sample. The J gene is TRBJ2-7, the V gene TRBV11-2, with unresolved D. Trimming removed 1 base from V and 4 bases from J, with 5 bases in between. The CDR3 has 12 residues. Germline CDR1 reads SGHAT; CDR2 reads FQNNGV. As DNA, the CDR3 is TGTGCCAGCAGCTTAGGCGCGTACGAGCAGTACTTC. Translated, it gives CASSLGAYEQYF.